The 32 T cell receptor beta chains below come from one sample, sequenced in a study of blood T cells in healthy people across ages. Alongside a J-beta primer mix, a sample-barcoded 5' primer served in a second PCR lasting roughly 7 to 12 cycles. TCRdb called the 5' RACE reads again in MiXCR, with one record for every CDR3 protein. This sample yields about 680,000 distinct CDR3 sequences, of which over 45% are seen a single time; about 32% belongs to the top ten. Sequenced material: blood. These receptors all stem from a woman between 55 and 75 years old in good health.

The rearrangement links TRBV2 to TRBJ2-2; TRBD1 or TRBD2 may be the D gene (5 bases each). The CDR3 consists of 14 residues. CDR1 SNHLY and CDR2 FYNNEI come from the germline V gene. V lost 5 bases and J lost 7, with 14 bases in between. The CDR3: CASSTGGGFGELFF. CDR3 in DNA: TGTGCCAGCAGTACGGGTGGGGGATTCGGGGAGCTGTTTTTT.

This chain uses TRBV27 with TRBJ2-2, with TRBD1 matching over 7 bases. This CDR3 has 15 amino acids. Per germline, CDR1 MNHEY and CDR2 SMNVEV (reference sequence). V dropped 4 bases and J dropped 0; count of bases not matched to a gene: 2. The CDR3: CASSSGTANTGELFF. The CDR3 DNA is TGTGCCAGCAGTTCTGGGACAGCGAACACCGGGGAGCTGTTTTTT.

The V gene is TRBV29-1, the J gene TRBJ2-3; 7 bases are a match to TRBD2. V was pared by 6 bases and J by 1 base, with 22 bases of the junction left unmatched. CDR3 length: 19 residues. The V gene's germline CDR1 is SQVTM and CDR2 ANQGSEA. The CDR3 sequence is CSVLGASGSHSWGTDTQYF. CDR3 DNA sequence: TGCAGCGTCTTAGGGGCTAGCGGATCTCACTCCTGGGGCACAGATACGCAGTATTTT.

This clonotype was seen a few times. The V gene is TRBV7-2, the J gene TRBJ1-2; D may be TRBD1 (6 bases). V was cut by 1 base and J by 7 bases, with 16 bases left in between. The CDR3 is 15 residues long. Germline values: CDR1 SGHTA, CDR2 FQGNSA. CDR3 residues: CASSLVSTGPSGYTF. The CDR3 nucleotides are TGTGCCAGCAGCTTAGTTAGTACAGGGCCTTCTGGCTACACCTTC.

This chain uses TRBV15 with TRBJ2-3, with TRBD2 matching 11 bases. The CDR3 is 15 residues long. The junction had 10 bases not matched to a gene; V was cut back by 8 bases and J by 6 bases. The germline gives CDR1 LNHNV, CDR2 YYDKDF (reference sequence). The CDR3 bases are TGTGCCACCCGGTATAGCGGGAGGGCGTCGGATACGCAGTATTTT. Translating gives CATRYSGRASDTQYF.

This chain uses TRBV20-1 with TRBJ2-1, with D hard to call. Deletions cut 3 bases from V and 0 bases from J, with 9 bases between. CDR3 size: 14 residues. In germline, CDR1 is DFQATT, CDR2 SNEGSKA (reference sequence). CDR3 bases: TGCAGTGCTAGCTCGGCGGCCTCCTACAATGAGCAGTTCTTC. This sequence encodes CSASSAASYNEQFF.

There are a few counts of this clonotype. V and J are TRBV20-1 and TRBJ2-7; 8 bases map to TRBD2. The CDR3 is 14 residues long. The germline V gene has CDR1 DFQATT and CDR2 SNEGSKA (reference sequence). The V gene end was trimmed by 4 bases and the J gene end by 2 bases; junction bases not matched to a gene: 7. As DNA, the CDR3 is TGCAGTGCTACACCAACTAGCGGCGCCTACGAGCAGTACTTC. Residues: CSATPTSGAYEQYF.

The V gene is TRBV7-6, the J gene TRBJ2-7, with D maybe TRBD2 (5 bases). Germline V lookup: CDR1 SGHVS, CDR2 FNYEAQ. V lost 1 base, J lost 7 bases, and 14 bases lay in between. This CDR3 comprises 14 residues. The CDR3 spells CASSLDPASWEQYF. The DNA of the CDR3 is TGTGCCAGCAGCTTAGACCCCGCTAGCTGGGAGCAGTACTTC.

This clonotype has just a few counts. The chain joins TRBV4-1 to TRBJ1-2, with TRBD1 identical over 7 bases. The V and J ends lost 0 bases and 9 bases, in that order; junction bases with no gene match: 13. The CDR3 extends over 16 amino acids. Germline V gene data show CDR1 as MGHRA and CDR2 as YSYEKL. The CDR3 loop is CASSQDGTASLRRYTF. The CDR3 nucleotides read TGCGCCAGCAGCCAAGATGGGACAGCTTCGCTCAGGCGCTACACCTTC.

This sequence joins TRBV3-1 and TRBJ1-6, with unresolved D. CDR3 length equals 16 residues. Trimming took off 3 bases at V and 5 bases at J, with 14 bases between the two ends. Germline values: CDR1 LGHDT, CDR2 YNNKEL (reference sequence). CDR3 sequence: CASSQGLPGDNSPLHF. The CDR3, as DNA: TGTGCCAGCAGCCAGGGTCTTCCCGGCGATAATTCACCCCTCCACTTT. The full variable domain, its missing parts supplied by reference TRBV3-1 and TRBJ1-6, is DTAVSQTPKYLVTQMGNDKSIKCEQNLGHDTMYWYKQDSKKFLKIMFSYNNKELIINETVPNRFSPKSPDKAHLNLHINSLELGDSAVYFCASSQGLPGDNSPLHFGNGTRLTVT.

The gene calls are TRBV30 and TRBJ2-1; 9 bases are shared with TRBD2. Germline-derived CDR1 and CDR2 are GTSNPN and SVGIG (reference sequence). V gave up 3 bases and J gave up 7 bases; unmatched junction bases: 10. The CDR3 has 15 amino acids. Written as DNA, the CDR3 is TGTGCCTGGAGCGACCCGGGACTAGCAGTAAATGAGCAGTTCTTC. It is translated as CAWSDPGLAVNEQFF.

In this sample, this clonotype turned up a few times. The rearrangement uses TRBV5-1 and TRBJ1-2; 10 bases map to TRBD1. The CDR3 totals 13 residues. Germline CDR1 and CDR2: SGHRS and YFSETQ. V was clipped by 4 bases and J by 7 bases; unmatched bases: 4. This chain's CDR3 is CASSQGQGSGYTF. As DNA, the CDR3 is TGCGCCAGCAGCCAGGGACAGGGGTCTGGCTACACCTTC.

The V and J genes are TRBV12-3 or TRBV12-4 and TRBJ2-5; D gene ambiguous. The V end was cut by 4 bases, the J end by 11 bases, with 23 bases between. The CDR3 runs to 15 residues. In DNA form, the CDR3 reads TGTGCCAGCAGTTGTGTGACTCCCACTTCTGGAGAGCAGTACTTC. The encoded protein is CASSCVTPTSGEQYF.

The genes are TRBV7-9 and TRBJ2-1; unclear D gene. The V gene's germline CDR1 is SEHNR and CDR2 FQNEAQ (reference sequence). The CDR3 sequence is 14 residues long. V shed 5 bases and J shed 8 bases, with 16 bases lying between them. The DNA for the CDR3 is TGTGCCAGCAGCCCCCCCCGGGCCTGGGATGAGCAGTTCTTC. It yields the protein CASSPPRAWDEQFF.

At least ten counts were recorded for this clonotype. This rearrangement joins TRBV18 to TRBJ2-7, with 8 nucleotides matching TRBD2. The CDR3 contains 16 residues. After removal of 0 bases from V and 9 bases from J, the junction contained 13 bases not matched to a gene. Germline values: CDR1 KGHSH, CDR2 LQKENI. CDR3: CASSPPGGTRSSLQYF. The CDR3 DNA reads TGTGCCAGCTCACCACCTGGCGGGACTAGGTCCTCTCTGCAGTACTTC.

The CDR3 loop reads CSVELRDHSYEQYF. In nucleotides, the CDR3 is TGCAGCGTTGAACTTCGGGACCACTCCTACGAGCAGTACTTC. The chain combines TRBV29-1 with TRBJ2-7; D may correspond to TRBD1 or TRBD2 (5 bases each). The germline V gene has CDR1 SQVTM and CDR2 ANQGSEA. V gave up 2 bases and J gave up 0 bases, with 11 bases separating them. CDR3 length equals 14 residues.

This chain uses TRBV7-2 with TRBJ2-7; the D call may be TRBD1 or TRBD2 (5 bases each). The V gene's germline CDR1 is SGHTA and CDR2 FQGNSA. The CDR3 spans 15 residues. V was pared by 1 base and J by 4 bases, with 14 bases between. For the CDR3, the DNA is TGTGCCAGCAGCTTAGTAGAGGGGAGTACGTACGAGCAGTACTTC. It translates to CASSLVEGSTYEQYF.

The chain combines TRBV20-1 with TRBJ1-5; D unclear. V gave up 3 bases and J gave up 7 bases, with 7 bases separating them. This CDR3 has 11 amino acids. CDR1 is DFQATT, CDR2 SNEGSKA, per germline (reference sequence). Written as DNA, the CDR3 is TGCAGTGCTAGTGGACTGCAGCCCCAGCATTTT. Translating gives CSASGLQPQHF.

This clonotype was seen at least ten times. V and J are TRBV20-1 and TRBJ2-6; D call uncertain. The length of the CDR3 is 14 residues. In germline, CDR1 is DFQATT, CDR2 SNEGSKA (reference sequence). V lost 0 bases and J 0 bases, leaving 3 bases between the germline ends. This chain's CDR3 is CSARDFSGANVLTF. CDR3 nucleotides: TGCAGTGCTAGAGATTTCTCTGGGGCCAACGTCCTGACTTTC.

The chain recombines TRBV10-3 with TRBJ2-5; 8 bases map to TRBD1. The J call could be wrong; TRBJ2-7 is a better fit for the DNA end. In germline, CDR1 is ENHRY, CDR2 SYGVKD. The CDR3 totals 13 residues. The CDR3 here is CAISEDRGREQYF. The CDR3 DNA reads TGTGCCATCAGTGAGGACAGGGGACGCGAGCAGTACTTC.

This clonotype was detected only a few times. This chain connects TRBV15 to TRBJ2-1; 10 nucleotides line up with TRBD1. CDR3 length: 15 amino acids. From germline, CDR1 is LNHNV and CDR2 YYDKDF (reference sequence). V lost 9 bases, J lost 8 bases, and 13 bases stayed unmatched. Written as DNA, the CDR3 is TGTGCCACATCAACCCGGGACAGGGGAATTTATGAGCAGTTCTTC. Translation gives CATSTRDRGIYEQFF.

This chain joins TRBV27 and TRBJ2-5; 9 bases match TRBD1. TRBJ2-7 explains the end of the DNA better; the J call may be wrong. CDR3 length: 16 amino acids. From germline, CDR1 is MNHEY and CDR2 SMNVEV (reference sequence). CDR3 nucleotide sequence: TGTGCCAGCAGTCCCCGGACAGGGGTTCGGTCCTACGAGCAGTACTTC. It encodes CASSPRTGVRSYEQYF.

On this clonotype: At one of its ends the junction is not consistent with the germline gene, which may arise from a read error. The chain joins TRBV29-1 to TRBJ1-1; 7 bases agree with TRBD1. Per germline, CDR1 SQVTM and CDR2 ANQGSEA. The CDR3 runs to 14 residues. The chain's CDR3 is CSVRQGLMNTGAFF. DNA of the CDR3: TGCAGCGTGCGACAGGGCCTGATGAACACTGGAGCTTTCTTT.

The chain recombines TRBV4-2 with TRBJ2-4; D might be TRBD2 (6 bases). Germline V gives CDR1 LGHNA, CDR2 YNFKEQ. Trimming pared 3 bases from V and 13 bases from J, leaving 19 bases between. The CDR3 spans 14 residues. The CDR3 loop is CASSQADGGYKQYF. The CDR3 nucleotides are TGTGCCAGCAGCCAGGCGGACGGGGGATACAAGCAGTACTTC.

The chain has TRBV7-3 and TRBJ2-4, with TRBD2 matching 11 bases. CDR1 is SGHTA and CDR2 is FQGTGA in the germline V gene. This CDR3 spans 16 amino acids. V lost 5 bases to trimming and J lost 4 bases; unmatched junction nucleotides: 7. DNA for the CDR3: TGTGCCAGCAGCAAGGGACTAGCGGATACTAAAAACATTCAGTACTTC. Translation: CASSKGLADTKNIQYF.

This clonotype was seen more than once but under ten times. J is TRBJ1-6 and V is TRBV6-1; D call uncertain. The CDR3 is 15 residues long. Trimming cost V 2 bases and J 8 bases, with 13 bases left between them. Germline V gene sequence: CDR1 MNHNS, CDR2 SASEGT. As DNA, the CDR3 is TGTGCCAGCAGTGAATTGACACCGCAGGATTCACCCCTCCACTTT. Its translation is CASSELTPQDSPLHF.

This clonotype was seen repeatedly, ten times or more. The rearrangement joins TRBV3-1 to TRBJ2-5; 8 bases map to TRBD2. The V and J ends lost 7 bases and 11 bases, in that order; junction bases with no gene match: 15. The CDR3 runs 14 residues. The germline CDR1 and CDR2 sequences are LGHDT and YNNKEL (reference sequence). The CDR3 DNA sequence: TGTGCCAGCACCTTGGGCGCGGGAGGACGAGAGCAGTACTTC. Amino acids: CASTLGAGGREQYF.

This clonotype was seen only a few times. The gene calls are TRBV2 and TRBJ2-1; TRBD1 might be the D (5 bases). Germline values: CDR1 SNHLY, CDR2 FYNNEI. The CDR3 totals 13 residues. Between the trimmed V and J ends, which lost 5 bases and 4 bases, there was a span of 9 bases. The CDR3 sequence is CASSLTDYNEQFF. In DNA form, the CDR3 reads TGTGCCAGCAGTTTGACAGATTACAATGAGCAGTTCTTC.

The rearrangement links TRBV7-2 to TRBJ2-3, with a tentative D call TRBD2 (7 bases). The V end lost 1 base, the J end lost 5 bases, and 10 bases lay between the germline ends. The CDR3 covers 14 residues. In germline, CDR1 is SGHTA, CDR2 FQGNSA. The CDR3 DNA follows: TGTGCCAGCAGCTTAGGGAGGGGGGGAGATACGCAGTATTTT. Translation: CASSLGRGGDTQYF.

This clonotype was counted a few times. The chain carries TRBV20-1 and TRBJ2-7; 7 bases fit TRBD2. The CDR3 sequence is 15 residues long. Germline CDR1 and CDR2: DFQATT and SNEGSKA (reference sequence). Trimming removed 3 bases from V and 0 bases from J; junction bases left unmatched: 8. CDR3 in DNA: TGCAGTGCTAGTCTTGTGGGAGGGTTCTCCTACGAGCAGTACTTC. Translated, it gives CSASLVGGFSYEQYF.

This clonotype was observed a handful of times. V and J are TRBV10-3 and TRBJ2-3, with a possible D match to TRBD2 (6 bases). The CDR3 sequence is 16 residues long. The V gene lost 3 bases and the J gene lost 0 bases, with 13 bases spanning the gap. Per the germline V gene, CDR1 is ENHRY and CDR2 is SYGVKD. CDR3 nucleotides: TGTGCCATCAGTGACGCAGCGGGCTCTAGCACAGATACGCAGTATTTT. Translated: CAISDAAGSSTDTQYF.

The rearrangement joins TRBV20-1 to TRBJ2-3; unclear D gene. V was pared by 6 bases and J by 3 bases, with 13 bases between. This CDR3 spans 13 amino acids. Germline loops: CDR1 DFQATT, CDR2 SNEGSKA (reference sequence). CDR3 nucleotide sequence: TGCAGTGCCCCGACCCATAAGACAGATACGCAGTATTTT. This gives the protein CSAPTHKTDTQYF.